The 28 T cell receptor beta chains listed next were all sequenced from one sample in a study of T cells in Graves' hyperthyroidism and ophthalmopathy. The investigators amplified TCR beta CDR3 regions from RNA transcripts. First-round RT-PCR with HTBI primers amplified the TCR CDR3 region. TCRdb recomputed calls from the multiplex PCR reads with MiXCR, one row per CDR3 protein. Of over 650,000 distinct CDR3 sequences in the sample, about 15% were seen once. Material: blood. The receptors were gathered from a man between 18 and 29 years old with Graves' hyperthyroidism.

This clonotype was recorded many times. The chain combines TRBV7-2 with TRBJ2-7, with D possibly TRBD2 on 6 matching bases. CDR1 and CDR2 from the germline V gene are SGHTA and FQGNSA. The CDR3 is 15 amino acids. Trimming removed 5 bases from V and 3 bases from J, with 17 bases in between. The CDR3 region has the DNA TGTGCCAGCAGCACCGGGGGTAGCGATTTCTACGAGCAGTACTTC. Translated: CASSTGGSDFYEQYF.

The rearrangement links TRBV20-1 to TRBJ1-2; D is unclear. Trimming took 4 bases from V and 2 from J, leaving 11 bases between them. The germline gives CDR1 DFQATT, CDR2 SNEGSKA (reference sequence). The CDR3 loop spans 13 amino acids. The DNA for the CDR3 is TGCAGTGCTACCCTGACCCAGAACTATGGCTACACCTTC. It is translated as CSATLTQNYGYTF.

This clonotype has a handful of counts. CDR3 sequence (DNA): TGTGCCAGCAACAGGGACCCCCCCTCAGAGACCCAGTACTTC. Residues: CASNRDPPSETQYF. V is TRBV28 and J is TRBJ2-5; a possible D gene is TRBD1 (6 bases). The germline V and J ends were trimmed by 7 bases and 4 bases, with 16 bases remaining between them. The CDR3 is 14 amino acids. Germline V CDR1 and CDR2: MDHEN, SYDVKM.

This clonotype has a handful of counts. Compared with germline, one end of the junction differs, possibly owing to a read error. V usage is TRBV7-2 and J usage is TRBJ2-7; possible D gene TRBD2, 5 bases. The CDR3 is 15 residues long. CDR1 SGHTA and CDR2 FQGNSA come from the germline V gene. The CDR3 spells CACSLGGRFRYEQYF. The DNA of the CDR3 is TGTGCCTGCAGCTTAGGAGGCAGGTTCCGCTACGAGCAGTACTTC.

Only a few counts were recorded for this clonotype. The chain couples TRBV11-2 to TRBJ1-4; D unresolved. The germline V and J ends were trimmed by 5 bases and 7 bases, with 14 bases remaining between them. This CDR3 has 14 residues. The germline V gene has CDR1 SGHAT and CDR2 FQNNGV. The CDR3 reads CASSLGSLGEKLFF. The CDR3 bases are TGTGCCAGCAGCCTAGGATCCCTGGGTGAAAAACTGTTTTTT.

Many counts were recorded for this clonotype. The rearrangement joins TRBV5-1 to TRBJ2-5; D is tentatively TRBD1 or TRBD2 (5 bases each). CDR1 and CDR2 (germline): SGHRS, YFSETQ. The CDR3 contains 14 residues. Trimming removed 3 bases from V and 5 bases from J, with 14 bases in between. Written as DNA, the CDR3 is TGCGCCAGCAGCTCCGGGACCCAAGGGGAGACCCAGTACTTC. It specifies CASSSGTQGETQYF.

Comments on this clonotype: A much bigger clone sits one base away, suggesting this may be a read error. The CDR3 carries no conserved terminal phenylalanine or tryptophan, so it likely arises from a read error. This chain joins TRBV2 and TRBJ1-1; D gene ambiguous. This CDR3 region has 11 residues. V dropped 8 bases and J dropped 3 bases, with 7 bases sitting between them. CDR1 is SNHLY and CDR2 is FYNNEI in the germline V gene. The CDR3 region is CASAQYTEAFL. DNA of the CDR3: TGTGCCAGCGCCCAGTACACTGAAGCTTTCCTT.

At least ten counts were recorded for this clonotype. The V gene is TRBV6-2 or TRBV6-3, the J gene TRBJ2-3, with 12 positions matching TRBD2. Trimming cost V 6 bases and J 5 bases; bases outside gene matches: 9. The germline gives CDR1 MNHEY, CDR2 SVGEGT. The CDR3 runs 16 residues. CDR3 loop: CASRTTSGRTGDTQYF. CDR3 nucleotide sequence: TGTGCCAGCAGAACTACTAGCGGGAGGACTGGAGATACGCAGTATTTT.

The rearrangement joins TRBV9 to TRBJ1-3, with D unresolved. V lost 4 bases and J lost 0, with 17 bases in between. Germline V gene lookup returns CDR1 SGDLS and CDR2 YYNGEE. The CDR3 contains 17 residues. The CDR3 DNA follows: TGTGCCAGCAGCCATCCCCGCAGGATCGCCTCTGGAAACACCATATATTTT. Its translation: CASSHPRRIASGNTIYF.

This clonotype was detected ten times or more. The J gene is TRBJ2-2, the V gene TRBV28; TRBD2 matches 10 bases. The V gene end was trimmed by 5 bases and the J gene end by 3 bases; junction bases not matched to a gene: 6. The CDR3 is made up of 16 amino acids. Germline V gene lookup returns CDR1 MDHEN and CDR2 SYDVKM. The CDR3 DNA reads as TGTGCCAGCAGTCTTAGCGGGAGGAAGTACACCGGGGAGCTGTTTTTT. It codes for CASSLSGRKYTGELFF.

This clonotype has just a few counts. This may be a read error: a much more frequent sequence differs by one nucleotide. The chain is built from TRBV28 and TRBJ2-3, with a weak D call TRBD1 (5 bases). The CDR3 runs to 15 residues. CDR1 is MDHEN and CDR2 is SYDVKM in the germline V gene. The CDR3 loop is CVSSLTPGSTDTQYF. In DNA, the CDR3 is TGTGTCAGCAGTTTAACTCCAGGGAGCACAGATACGCAGTATTTT.

This chain uses TRBV28 with TRBJ1-6, with D maybe TRBD1 (5 bases). Trimming cost V 8 bases and J 8 bases, with 16 bases left between them. CDR1 is MDHEN and CDR2 is SYDVKM in the germline V gene. CDR3 length: 14 residues. The CDR3 nucleotides are TGTGCCAGCGTCCCCCCAGGGCCCCATTCACCCCTCCACTTT. It specifies CASVPPGPHSPLHF.

The chain couples TRBV29-1 to TRBJ2-5; TRBD2 aligns across 15 bases. Germline trimming cut 6 bases from V and 2 bases from J; bases unmatched to any gene: 7. The CDR3 spans 16 residues. Germline CDR1 SQVTM, CDR2 ANQGSEA. CDR3 DNA: TGCAGCGTGGGCTGGGGACTAGCGGGAGGACAAGAGACCCAGTACTTC. Its protein is CSVGWGLAGGQETQYF.

This rearrangement joins TRBV6-5 to TRBJ2-7, with D maybe TRBD1 (5 bases). The CDR3 runs to 14 residues. V was cut by 2 bases and J by 2 bases, with 10 bases left in between. Germline CDR1 is MNHEY and CDR2 is SVGAGI. As DNA, the CDR3 is TGTGCCAGCAGTTACGTGGACAACCCCTACGAGCAGTACTTC. Translated: CASSYVDNPYEQYF.

This clonotype was observed a few times. The CDR3 sequence: CASTPSPRGGAEAFF. In DNA, the CDR3 is TGTGCCAGCACCCCAAGCCCCAGGGGGGGCGCTGAAGCTTTCTTT. The genes are TRBV9 and TRBJ1-1; TRBD1 agrees at 7 bases. V lost 6 bases to trimming and J lost 6 bases; unmatched junction nucleotides: 14. Germline CDR1 is SGDLS and CDR2 is YYNGEE. The CDR3 extends over 15 amino acids.

Note on this clonotype: A much larger clone differs from this one at a single base, so this may be a read error. The chain recombines TRBV5-5 with TRBJ2-7; TRBD2 matches 8 bases. This CDR3 spans 15 amino acids. Germline CDR1 SGHKS, CDR2 YYEKEE (reference sequence). The CDR3 bases are TGTGCCAGCAGCGTTGGACTAGCCAGAGACTACGGGCAGTACTTC. It translates to CASSVGLARDYGQYF.

The J gene is TRBJ2-1, the V gene TRBV4-1; 8 bases match TRBD2. Germline loops: CDR1 MGHRA, CDR2 YSYEKL. The CDR3 is 16 amino acids. V dropped 0 bases and J dropped 5; count of bases not matched to a gene: 6. CDR3 loop: CASSQDYGLANNEQFF. CDR3 DNA: TGCGCCAGCAGCCAAGATTACGGACTAGCCAACAATGAGCAGTTCTTC.

This clonotype came up many times. CDR3 region: CATSDFRGQDGVDTQYF. In DNA, the CDR3 is TGTGCCACCAGTGATTTCCGTGGACAAGACGGAGTAGATACGCAGTATTTT. V gene TRBV24-1 combines with J gene TRBJ2-3; tentatively, D is TRBD1 (5 bases). Germline V lookup: CDR1 KGHDR, CDR2 SFDVKD. This CDR3 spans 17 amino acids. V was clipped by 1 base and J by 5 bases, with 18 bases between them.

The rearrangement uses TRBV12-3 or TRBV12-4 and TRBJ2-2, with D perhaps being TRBD1 or TRBD2 (5 bases each). Trimming took off 7 bases at V and 4 bases at J, with 16 bases between the two ends. This CDR3 is 15 amino acids long. The CDR3 sequence: CASKGLLVGTGELFF. In nucleotides, the CDR3 is TGTGCCAGCAAGGGGTTACTAGTAGGCACCGGGGAGCTGTTTTTT.

This clonotype has just one count. This may arise from a read error, as a much more abundant clone is one base away. V and J are TRBV30 and TRBJ2-5; D possibly corresponds to TRBD1 (5 bases). This CDR3 is 14 amino acids long. V lost 0 bases and J 7 bases, leaving 15 bases between the germline ends. In germline, CDR1 is GTSNPN, CDR2 SVGIG (reference sequence). The CDR3 sequence is CAWSVGAEGLTQYF. The CDR3 region has the DNA TGTGCCTGGAGTGTAGGGGCAGAAGGCTTGACCCAGTACTTC.

This clonotype was observed at least ten times. The rearrangement joins TRBV7-2 to TRBJ1-5; D unclear. This CDR3 is 12 amino acids long. Looked up from germline, CDR1 is SGHTA and CDR2 is FQGNSA. The V end lost 3 bases, the J end lost 7 bases, and 7 bases lay between the germline ends. This CDR3 is CASSFLTQPQHF. The CDR3 DNA is TGTGCCAGCAGCTTTCTCACCCAGCCCCAGCATTTT.

Ten or more counts support this clonotype. This chain joins TRBV2 and TRBJ1-6; D remains unclear. This CDR3 region has 14 residues. Germline V CDR1 and CDR2: SNHLY, FYNNEI. Trimming left V 8 bases short and J 8 bases short, with 16 bases between. The CDR3 nucleotides read TGTGCCAGCCGCAAAGCCAGACGGGATTCACCCCTCCACTTT. The encoded protein is CASRKARRDSPLHF.

In this sample, this clonotype turned up many times. V is TRBV28 and J is TRBJ2-5; a possible D gene is TRBD1 (5 bases). V was clipped by 4 bases and J by 3 bases, with 21 bases between them. Germline V gives CDR1 MDHEN, CDR2 SYDVKM. The CDR3 runs 17 residues. CDR3 bases: TGTGCCAGCAGTTCCCGCTTGGGGCCTTGGGGCGAAGAGACCCAGTACTTC. It yields the protein CASSSRLGPWGEETQYF.

The chain is built from TRBV19 and TRBJ2-3; maybe TRBD2 (5 bases). Germline values: CDR1 LNHDA, CDR2 SQIVND (reference sequence). This CDR3 comprises 14 residues. V shed 6 bases and J shed 4 bases, with 14 bases lying between them. CDR3 protein: CASRIPGYPDTQYF. The CDR3 DNA is TGTGCCAGTAGGATTCCGGGATACCCAGATACGCAGTATTTT. Full variable domain (remainder filled in from reference TRBV19 and TRBJ2-3): DGGITQSPKYLFRKEGQNVTLSCEQNLNHDAMYWYRQDPGQGLRLIYYSQIVNDFQKGDIAEGYSVSREKKESFPLTVTSAQKNPTAFYLCASRIPGYPDTQYFGPGTRLTVL.

The rearrangement links TRBV10-3 to TRBJ2-5, with a weak D call TRBD2 (6 bases). Trimming shortened V by 4 bases and J by 4 bases, and 13 bases separated the two germline ends. The CDR3 is made up of 14 amino acids. CDR1 and CDR2 (germline): ENHRY, SYGVKD. CDR3 loop: CAISGPGEAETQYF. CDR3 nucleotide sequence: TGTGCCATCAGTGGTCCCGGGGAGGCAGAGACCCAGTACTTC.

This clonotype has just a few counts. This chain connects TRBV7-2 to TRBJ2-7; perhaps TRBD1 as D (5 bases). Germline V lookup: CDR1 SGHTA, CDR2 FQGNSA. The CDR3 has 15 amino acids. The V gene lost 4 bases and the J gene lost 4 bases, with 17 bases spanning the gap. The CDR3 DNA is TGTGCCAGCAGCTCTCATGCAGGGCTCCCTTACGAGCAGTACTTC. Its protein product is CASSSHAGLPYEQYF.

Only a few counts were recorded for this clonotype. A much larger clone differs by one base, so this may be a read error. CDR3 coding DNA: TGTGCCAGCAGTTTTGGGGACACTGTAGCTTTCTTT. Amino acids: CASSFGDTVAFF. The J gene is TRBJ1-1, the V gene TRBV28; tentative D call: TRBD1 (6 bases). The CDR3 is made up of 12 amino acids. Germline lookup yields CDR1 MDHEN and CDR2 SYDVKM. The entire variable domain, with the rest obtained from reference TRBV28 and TRBJ1-1, is as follows: DVKVTQSSRYLVKRTGEKVFLECVQDMDHENMFWYRQDPGLGLRLIYFSYDVKMKEKGDIPEGYSVSREKKERFSLILESASTNQTSMYLCASSFGDTVAFFGQGTRLTVV.

The table lists this clonotype with many counts. The rearrangement joins TRBV5-1 to TRBJ2-1; D unresolved. The germline V gene encodes CDR1 SGHRS and CDR2 YFSETQ. CDR3 length: 15 amino acids. Trimming stripped 4 bases from V and 4 bases from J, with 15 bases between. The CDR3 protein is CASSLRAEPYNEQFF. CDR3 nucleotide sequence: TGCGCCAGCAGCCTTCGGGCTGAACCGTACAATGAGCAGTTCTTC. The full variable domain, in which reference TRBV5-1 and TRBJ2-1 provide the parts outside the CDR3, is KAGVTQTPRYLIKTRGQQVTLSCSPISGHRSVSWYQQTPGQGLQFLFEYFSETQRNKGNFPGRFSGRQFSNSRSEMNVSTLELGDSALYLCASSLRAEPYNEQFFGPGTRLTVL.